The 8 T cell receptor beta chains listed next were all sequenced from one sample in a study of Ad26.COV2.S vaccination and SARS-CoV-2 variants. Only in-frame clones appear in the TCRdb table, and some are missing; sequencing was by immunoSEQ multiplex PCR. The table includes roughly 180,000 clones, around 85% detected once. The sample was peripheral blood, taken after recovery from COVID-19. These TCRs come from a human donor who had recovered from COVID-19.

This clone came up once. CDR3 bases: TGTGCCAGCAGCTTAGAAGTGACAGGGGTCGAGCAGTACTTC. Translating gives CASSLEVTGVEQYF. The rearrangement joins TRBV7-2 to TRBJ2-7; the match to TRBD1 covers 8 bases. Germline CDR1 is SGHTA and CDR2 is FQGNSA. The CDR3 is 14 residues long. V trimming: 1 base; J trimming: 6 bases; junction bases outside the gene matches: 5.

The CDR3 sequence: CASSPTGLTYEQYF. CDR3 nucleotides: TGTGCCAGCAGCCCGACAGGGTTAACCTACGAGCAGTACTTC. The rearrangement joins TRBV3-1 (or the pseudogene TRBV3-2) to TRBJ2-7; 7 bases are a match to TRBD1. CDR1 LGHDT and CDR2 YNNKEL come from the germline V gene (reference sequence). The CDR3 is made up of 14 amino acids. J was trimmed by 2 bases and V by 4 bases; bases with no gene match: 5.

The V call is TRBV2, the J call TRBJ2-1; D not resolved. Per the germline V gene, CDR1 is SNHLY and CDR2 is FYNNEI. V was cut by 10 bases and J by 6 bases, with 7 bases left in between. This CDR3 spans 10 amino acids. The CDR3 region has the DNA TGTGCCACCTTAACCAATGAGCAGTTCTTC. It encodes CATLTNEQFF.

This clone has more than one count but fewer than ten. The chain carries TRBV27 and TRBJ2-1, with 8 nucleotides matching TRBD2. The CDR3 consists of 16 residues. Germline trimming cut 6 bases from V and 5 bases from J; bases unmatched to any gene: 12. CDR1 MNHEY and CDR2 SMNVEV come from the germline V gene (reference sequence). The CDR3 protein is CASSIMVAGIHNEQFF. The CDR3 bases are TGTGCCAGCAGCATCATGGTAGCGGGGATACACAATGAGCAGTTCTTC.

This chain connects TRBV5-1 to TRBJ1-4; the match to TRBD1 covers 7 bases. This CDR3 is built from 16 residues. V lost 0 bases, J lost 5 bases, and 7 bases stayed unmatched. CDR1 SGHRS and CDR2 YFSETQ come from the germline V gene. CDR3: CASSLAVVQGNEKLFF. The CDR3 nucleotides read TGCGCCAGCAGCTTGGCCGTTGTACAGGGGAATGAAAAACTGTTTTTT.

The chain combines TRBV3-1 (or the pseudogene TRBV3-2) with TRBJ2-1; D not certain. There are 15 residues in the CDR3. CDR1 and CDR2 from the germline V gene are LGHDT and YNNKEL (reference sequence). The ends were cut back, 0 bases at V and 3 bases at J, with 9 bases in the middle. CDR3 in amino acids: CASSQDVARYNEQFF. The CDR3 DNA is TGTGCCAGCAGCCAAGATGTAGCCCGCTACAATGAGCAGTTCTTC.

This chain connects TRBV30 to TRBJ2-5, with TRBD1 identical over 8 bases. V dropped 1 base and J dropped 5; count of bases not matched to a gene: 6. The CDR3 loop spans 14 amino acids. CDR1 is GTSNPN, CDR2 SVGIG, per germline (reference sequence). CDR3 nucleotides: TGTGCCTGGAGTGGACAGGGGACGGGGGAGACCCAGTACTTC. Amino acids: CAWSGQGTGETQYF.

This sequence joins TRBV11-2 and TRBJ2-2; 7 nucleotides align to TRBD1. Germline CDR1 and CDR2: SGHAT and FQNNGV. V was pared by 5 bases and J by 6 bases, with 3 bases of the junction left unmatched. The CDR3 totals 13 residues. CDR3 bases: TGTGCCAGCAGCCCCGACAGGGCCGGGGAGCTGTTTTTT. Translated, it gives CASSPDRAGELFF.